This entry features one T cell receptor (beta chain) sequence. The data derive from a study of cytomegalovirus exposure and HLA in healthy donors. The trim removed 3 bases at V and 3 bases at J, leaving 5 bases unmatched. Germline V CDR1 and CDR2: SGDLS, YYNGEE. CDR3 size: 15 residues. PCR amplification relied on 60 Vbeta primers (plus 13 Jbeta primers). The protocol was immunoSEQ multiplex PCR, while the TCRdb copy is restricted to in-frame clones and leaves out a portion. The sample lists roughly 93,000 clones; 76% were seen once. The TCR originated in a man aged 35-49 years in good health and CMV-seronegative. The genes are TRBV9 and TRBJ2-7; 11 bases are a match to TRBD1. The sequencing sample was made of PBMCs. The CDR3 DNA is TGTGCCAGCAGCGGGCCCGGGACAGGGGGCTACGAGCAGTACTTC. It codes for CASSGPGTGGYEQYF.